This T cell receptor (beta chain) was recovered during a study of lung T cells in sarcoidosis with Löfgren's syndrome. About the study: Sarcoidosis features CD4+ T cell accumulation in bronchoalveolar lavage fluid. Löfgren's syndrome patients were the main repertoire analysis focus.

Germline V gene lookup returns CDR1 LGHNA and CDR2 YSLEER. Trimming took 0 bases from V and 7 from J, leaving 13 bases between them. This CDR3 is built from 14 residues. About this clonotype: Its antigen is unknown. Given the absence of the conserved phenylalanine or tryptophan at the CDR3 end, a read error is likely.

TCRdb re-analysed the reads in MiXCR, keeping a single row per CDR3 protein. The table lists fewer than 5,000 distinct CDR3 sequences, around 24% of them singletons. Findings and caveats of the study: Shared TRAV12-1 and TRBV2 CDR3 motifs were reported across several patients. The most expanded V genes in Löfgren's patients were reportedly TRAV12-1 and TRBV2.

This chain uses TRBV4-3 with TRBJ2-7; no clear D. This sequence was found in a human donor with sarcoidosis (Löfgren's syndrome or another form), or a control subject (not recorded which). Sequencing input: CD4+ T cells from bronchoalveolar lavage. CDR3 sequence: CASSQDLIPGEQYL. The CDR3 DNA is TGCGCCAGCAGCCAAGATCTCATCCCTGGGGAGCAGTACCTC.